A selection of T cell receptor beta chains follows, all from one sample in a study of T cell responses to AZD1222 COVID-19 vaccine. TCRdb's table, derived via immunoSEQ multiplex PCR, lists solely in-frame clones and lacks some. The table lists fewer than 200,000 clones, 92% of them singletons. The specimen was peripheral blood, collected on day 0 of MenACWY control vaccination. All receptors derive from an adult in good health. The CDR3 runs from the conserved cysteine through the conserved F or W. The order of the fields is CDR3 length, D gene, clone size, V gene, J gene, CDR3 DNA, CDR3 protein. The D gene is left open where the match is weak. Size values are once, few and many counts, or a class for expanded clones, and some rows have none.

>13|.|.|TRBV7-9|TRBJ2-2
TGTGCCAGCAGCTTAGCGATCTCCGGGGAGCTGTTTTTT
CASSLAISGELFF
>16|TRBD1|.|TRBV2|TRBJ1-3
TGTGCCAGCAGTCGGGACAGGGGGTCGGCTGGAAACACCATATATTTT
CASSRDRGSAGNTIYF
>14|.|.|TRBV19|TRBJ1-1
TGTGCCAGTAGTATTCGGGGTACCGACACTGAAGCTTTCTTT
CASSIRGTDTEAFF
>18|.|.|TRBV15|TRBJ2-3
TGTGCCACCCTAATACCCCCATTTAGTGGCGGCCCCACAGATACGCAGTATTTT
CATLIPPFSGGPTDTQYF
>16|.|.|TRBV29-1|TRBJ1-2
TGCAGCGTTGTCCCATTTGGTCGGGGACTGTTGAATGGCTACACCTTC
CSVVPFGRGLLNGYTF
>16|TRBD1|.|TRBV24-1|TRBJ2-5
TGTGCCACCAGTGAAATCACAGGGGGTCTGAGAGAGACCCAGTACTTC
CATSEITGGLRETQYF
>12|.|.|TRBV12-3/TRBV12-4|TRBJ2-7
TGTGCCAGCAGTTTCCTTAGAGGGGAGCAGTACTTC
CASSFLRGEQYF
>12|TRBD1|.|TRBV6-4|TRBJ2-1
TGTGCCACGGGACAGGGGGACAATGAGCAGTTCTTC
CATGQGDNEQFF
>17|.|.|TRBV14|TRBJ2-3
TGTGCCAGCAGCCAAGATAAAGGGGGACCCCCCACAGATACGCAGTATTTT
CASSQDKGGPPTDTQYF
>16|TRBD2|.|TRBV4-2|TRBJ2-7
TGTGCCAGCAGCCGCGCTAGCGGGACCAGCTCCTACGAGCAGTACTTC
CASSRASGTSSYEQYF
>13|.|once|TRBV6-5|TRBJ1-1
TGTGCCAGCAGCTTAATATGGGGGACTGAAGCTTTCTTT
CASSLIWGTEAFF
>12|.|.|TRBV12-3/TRBV12-4|TRBJ1-4
TGTGCCAGCAGTTTAGGGGGCGAAAAACTGTTTTTT
CASSLGGEKLFF
>15|TRBD1|.|TRBV19|TRBJ2-1
TGTGCCAGTAGCGCGGGACAGGGCACCTACAATGAGCAGTTCTTC
CASSAGQGTYNEQFF
>14|.|.|TRBV9|TRBJ1-1
TGTGCCAGCAGCGTAGGGGGGGACGACACTGAAGCTTTCTTT
CASSVGGDDTEAFF
>14|.|.|TRBV27|TRBJ2-2
TGTGCCAGCAGTTTGGGACGGAACACCGGGGAGCTGTTTTTT
CASSLGRNTGELFF
>13|.|.|TRBV6-1|TRBJ1-2
TGTGCCAGCAGTGAAGCGGCATTCGGGGGCTACACCTTC
CASSEAAFGGYTF
>11|.|.|TRBV24-1|TRBJ2-5
TGTGCCACCAGCAGAGGAGAGACCCAGTACTTC
CATSRGETQYF
>15|TRBD2|.|TRBV7-9|TRBJ2-1
TGTGCCAGCAGCCCCCTCAGCGGGATAGACAATGAGCAGTTCTTC
CASSPLSGIDNEQFF
>11|.|.|TRBV28|TRBJ2-1
TGTGCCAGCAGTCCTACTAGAGAGCAGTTCTTC
CASSPTREQFF
>13|TRBD1|once|TRBV7-2|TRBJ2-1
TGTGCCAGCAGCCGTGGACAGGTCAATGAGCAGTTCTTC
CASSRGQVNEQFF
>15|.|few|TRBV14|TRBJ2-7
TGTGCCAGCAGCCAAGAAGTAGGGTATGGTAAAGTGCAGTACTTC
CASSQEVGYGKVQYF
>16|.|.|TRBV5-1|TRBJ2-5
TGCGCCAGCAGCTTGGTGGGATCTGGGACCCAAGAGACCCAGTACTTC
CASSLVGSGTQETQYF
>17|.|.|TRBV4-1|TRBJ2-7
TGCGCCAGCAGCCCCCGTCAGGGGGGGGGTAGCTCCTACGAGCAGTACTTC
CASSPRQGGGSSYEQYF
>16|TRBD1|.|TRBV4-2|TRBJ1-1
TGTGCCAGCAGCCAAGGACCGGGACAGGGGGCGAATGAAGCTTTCTTT
CASSQGPGQGANEAFF
>11|.|.|TRBV7-2|TRBJ1-1
TGTGCCAGCAGCTTATTGGCTGAAGCTTTCTTT
CASSLLAEAFF
>17|.|.|TRBV4-1|TRBJ2-2
TGCGCCAGCAGCCATCCCGGGGCCCGGGGTCAGACCGGGGAGCTGTTTTTT
CASSHPGARGQTGELFF
>11|.|.|TRBV20-1|TRBJ2-3
TGCAGTGCTAGAAGCGGAACCGCGCAGTATTTT
CSARSGTAQYF
>15|.|.|TRBV7-9|TRBJ1-5
TGTGCCAGCAGCTCCAACAGGGAATGGGGTCAGCCCCAGCATTTT
CASSSNREWGQPQHF
>13|.|.|TRBV27|TRBJ1-5
TGTGCCAGCAGGGGGCAAAGCAATCAGCCCCAGCATTTT
CASRGQSNQPQHF
>13|TRBD1|.|TRBV7-2|TRBJ1-1
TGTGCCAGCAGCTTGGACAGGGGCACTGAAGCTTTCTTT
CASSLDRGTEAFF
>13|.|.|TRBV19|TRBJ2-7
TGTGCCAGTAGTGTAACCTTCTCCTACGAGCAGTACTTC
CASSVTFSYEQYF
>18|TRBD2|.|TRBV9|TRBJ2-7
TGTGCCAGCAGCGTAGGGGTTAGCGGGGGAAGTATGAAAGACGAGCAGTACTTC
CASSVGVSGGSMKDEQYF
>15|TRBD1|.|TRBV7-6|TRBJ1-5
TGTGCCAGCAGCTTAGCCGGGACAGGGGATCAGCCCCAGCATTTT
CASSLAGTGDQPQHF
>11|TRBD2|.|TRBV18|TRBJ2-7
TGTGCCAGCTCACCCGGGAGGGGGCAGTACTTC
CASSPGRGQYF
>14|TRBD1|.|TRBV5-5|TRBJ2-7
TGTGCCAGCAGCTTAGGACAGGGGATTGACGAGCAGTACTTC
CASSLGQGIDEQYF
>13|.|once|TRBV12-3/TRBV12-4|TRBJ1-5
TGTGCCAGCAGTTTAGAAGGGCTTCAGCCCCAGCATTTT
CASSLEGLQPQHF
>15|.|.|TRBV7-5|TRBJ1-2
TGTGTCAGAAGCTTATTGCAGGGGGTTCACTATGGCTACACCTTC
CVRSLLQGVHYGYTF
>17|.|.|TRBV19|TRBJ2-5
TGTGCCAGTAGTAAACGTCCGGGGCGCGGGTACCAAGAGACCCAGTACTTC
CASSKRPGRGYQETQYF
>14|.|.|TRBV5-1|TRBJ1-1
TGCGCCAGCAGCTGGGGAATGGGGAACACTGAAGCTTTCTTT
CASSWGMGNTEAFF
>15|.|many|TRBV5-1|TRBJ1-2
TGCGCCAGCAGCTTGGACGGGGGGGGAGCGTATGGCTACACCTTC
CASSLDGGGAYGYTF
>13|TRBD1|.|TRBV6-6|TRBJ1-1
TGTGCCAGCAAAGAGGGGGCGGGCACTGAAGCTTTCTTT
CASKEGAGTEAFF
>16|.|.|TRBV21-1|TRBJ1-5
TGTGCCAGCCCGAAGGCGGAAGGGCTGGGCAATCAGCCCCAGCATTTT
CASPKAEGLGNQPQHF
>12|.|.|TRBV5-1|TRBJ2-7
TGCGCCAGCAGCTCCATTGGCGACGAGCAGTACTTC
CASSSIGDEQYF
>14|TRBD2|once|TRBV11-3|TRBJ2-5
TGTGCCAGCAGCTTCGGCGGGAGGCCGGAGACCCAGTACTTC
CASSFGGRPETQYF
>13|.|.|TRBV14|TRBJ1-4
TGTGCCAGCAGCCTATTAGAAGATGAAAAACTGTTTTTT
CASSLLEDEKLFF